This T cell receptor (beta chain) comes out of a study of cytotoxic CD8 clonotypes in ibrutinib-treated CLL. In germline, CDR1 is WNHNN, CDR2 SYGVQD (reference sequence). There are 12 residues in the CDR3. The ends were cut back, 0 bases at V and 9 bases at J, with 6 bases in the middle. Of note for this clone: Its antigen is still unknown.

Study-wide findings and caveats: Elevated clonality accompanied ibrutinib response, with a return toward baseline values at progression. Sampling times differed between sustained-remission and progressing patients.

Some clones are missing from TCRdb's copy, which holds only in-frame ones; the method was immunoSEQ multiplex PCR. The sample includes roughly 24,000 clones, just under 70% of them seen just once. Sequenced here: PBMCs, sampled after 24 months of ibrutinib treatment. This chain joins TRBV10-1 and TRBJ2-1; D perhaps matches TRBD2 (6 bases). This sequence originates from a human donor with chronic lymphocytic leukemia. The CDR3 loop reads CASSESGGEQFF. The CDR3 region has the DNA TGCGCCAGCAGTGAGTCGGGGGGTGAGCAGTTCTTC.